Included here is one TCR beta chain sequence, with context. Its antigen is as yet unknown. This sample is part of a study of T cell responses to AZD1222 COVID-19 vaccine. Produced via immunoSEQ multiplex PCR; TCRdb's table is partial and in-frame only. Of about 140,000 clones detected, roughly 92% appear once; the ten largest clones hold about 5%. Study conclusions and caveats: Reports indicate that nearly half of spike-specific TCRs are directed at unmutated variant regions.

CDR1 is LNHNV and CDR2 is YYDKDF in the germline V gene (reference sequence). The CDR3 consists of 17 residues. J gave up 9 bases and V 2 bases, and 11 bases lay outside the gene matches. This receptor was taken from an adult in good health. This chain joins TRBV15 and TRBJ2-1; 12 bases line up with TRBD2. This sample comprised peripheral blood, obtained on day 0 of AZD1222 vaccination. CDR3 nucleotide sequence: TGTGCCACCAGCAGACAACTAGCGGGAGGTCCCCGGGGTGAGCAGTTCTTC. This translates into CATSRQLAGGPRGEQFF.